The sequence of this TCR beta chain was determined in a study of regulatory T cells in long-lasting Graves disease. For TCR beta, libraries came from iRepertoire HTBI primers and Arm-PCR of CDR3 regions. TCRdb passed the multiplex PCR reads through MiXCR, listing each CDR3 protein once. Of more than 650,000 distinct CDR3 sequences detected, around 30% appear once; the ten largest clones hold under 50%. Described time point: persistent/refractory GD, antithyroid drugs over 5 years with positive TRAb. PBMCs provided the RNA from which the TCR library was made. Notes on the study in general: The analysis examined peripheral blood only and excluded thyroid tissue. Persistent patients shared more public clonotypes (approximately 2,800) than new patients (roughly 970).

For this clonotype: Its antigen remains unidentified.

The source is a female donor with Graves disease. The sequencing used peripheral blood mononuclear cells (PBMCs), collected when the disease was refractory, from a patient treated with antithyroid drugs.

CDR3 in amino acids: CAWRADRTEAFF. Written as DNA, the CDR3 is TGTGCCTGGAGGGCCGACAGAACTGAAGCTTTCTTT. The chain has TRBV30 and TRBJ1-1; possible D gene TRBD1, 5 bases. V was trimmed by 3 bases and J by 5 bases, leaving 10 bases between them. Germline CDR1 GTSNPN, CDR2 SVGIG (reference sequence). The CDR3 extends over 12 amino acids.